The 16 T cell receptor beta chains presented below share a single source sample, sequenced in a study of cytomegalovirus exposure and HLA in healthy donors. Primers for the PCR totalled 60 Vbeta and 13 Jbeta. Clones were read by immunoSEQ multiplex PCR, and TCRdb kept only the in-frame ones, dropping some. The table records around 150,000 clones, more than 60% of them present only once. Sequencing used PBMCs. Receptors were obtained from a man in his late teens or twenties in good health and CMV-seropositive.

The V gene is TRBV4-2, the J gene TRBJ2-2; 10 bases agree with TRBD2. The CDR3 runs to 17 residues. Germline V gives CDR1 LGHNA, CDR2 YNFKEQ. The V and J ends lost 7 bases and 5 bases, in that order; junction bases with no gene match: 13. CDR3 region: CASTPGASGSGTGELFF. The CDR3, as DNA: TGTGCCAGCACCCCTGGGGCTAGCGGGAGTGGGACCGGGGAGCTGTTTTTT.

This chain connects TRBV19 to TRBJ2-1; 13 nucleotides align to TRBD2. This CDR3 contains 14 residues. J was trimmed by 9 bases and V by 7 bases; bases with no gene match: 6. Germline-derived CDR1 and CDR2 are LNHDA and SQIVND (reference sequence). CDR3 DNA sequence: TGTGCCAGTATGGGACTAGCGGGATTTAGTGAGCAGTTCTTC. Residues: CASMGLAGFSEQFF.

The chain uses TRBV21-1 and TRBJ1-5; TRBD1 is the table's D call, not checked against the DNA. TRBV21-1 is listed as a pseudogene. This CDR3 spans 17 amino acids. CDR3 protein: CASSKVGPTGLNQPQHF. CDR3 DNA: TGTGCCAGCAGCAAAGTTGGGCCCACAGGTCTGAATCAGCCCCAGCATTTT.

This clone was seen more than once but under ten times. V usage is TRBV30 and J usage is TRBJ1-2, with D perhaps matching TRBD1 (5 bases). V lost 3 bases, J lost 4 bases, and 9 bases lay in between. The length of the CDR3 is 12 residues. Germline loops: CDR1 GTSNPN, CDR2 SVGIG (reference sequence). The DNA for the CDR3 is TGTGCCTGGAGCGACGGGGGCTATGGCTACACCTTC. This codes for CAWSDGGYGYTF.

CDR3 bases: TGTGCCAGCAGTTCGAACAGGGGTGAGACCCAGTACTTC. Amino acid sequence: CASSSNRGETQYF. The chain is built from TRBV27 and TRBJ2-5; 7 bases align to TRBD1. From germline, CDR1 is MNHEY and CDR2 SMNVEV (reference sequence). The CDR3 has 13 residues. With 4 bases clipped from V and 5 bases from J, the junction kept 4 bases outside the gene matches.

The J gene is TRBJ1-1, the V gene TRBV4-1; D not resolved. The CDR3 runs 14 residues. Germline CDR1 reads MGHRA; CDR2 reads YSYEKL. Trimming cost V 2 bases and J 1 base, with 8 bases left between them. The CDR3 here is CASSQSTGNTEAFF. The DNA of the CDR3 is TGCGCCAGCAGCCAATCCACGGGGAACACTGAAGCTTTCTTT.

This clone was seen only a few times. V gene TRBV27 combines with J gene TRBJ2-7; D is possibly TRBD2 (5 bases). CDR3 length: 13 residues. Deletions cut 10 bases from V and 6 bases from J, with 19 bases between. Germline V CDR1 and CDR2: MNHEY, SMNVEV (reference sequence). Here the CDR3 DNA reads TGTGCCACAACGTCCGCCCTCGAGGGCGAGCAGTACTTC. Translated, it gives CATTSALEGEQYF.

The chain recombines TRBV5-1 with TRBJ1-4; D gene uncertain. CDR3 length: 15 residues. V was cut by 4 bases and J by 0 bases, with 10 bases left in between. Per germline, CDR1 SGHRS and CDR2 YFSETQ. CDR3 sequence reads: CASSPEGATNEKLFF. DNA of the CDR3: TGCGCCAGCAGCCCGGAGGGAGCAACTAATGAAAAACTGTTTTTT.

V and J are TRBV5-1 and TRBJ2-3; 11 positions match TRBD2. V lost 5 bases, J lost 2 bases, and 4 bases stayed unmatched. The germline V gene has CDR1 SGHRS and CDR2 YFSETQ. The length of the CDR3 is 15 residues. The CDR3 DNA follows: TGCGCCAGCAGGGGACTAGCGGACCTCACAGATACGCAGTATTTT. Protein product: CASRGLADLTDTQYF.

This clone was seen only a few times. This chain uses TRBV28 with TRBJ1-2; maybe TRBD1 (5 bases). CDR3 length equals 15 residues. The V gene lost 3 bases and the J gene lost 0 bases, with 11 bases spanning the gap. CDR1 and CDR2 from the germline V gene are MDHEN and SYDVKM. The CDR3 loop is CASSFQGSTNYGYTF. CDR3 nucleotide sequence: TGTGCCAGCAGTTTTCAGGGCTCAACTAACTATGGCTACACCTTC.

V gene TRBV28 combines with J gene TRBJ2-1; 12 bases match TRBD1. The ends lost 4 bases at V and 14 bases at J; junction bases unmatched: 18. Germline V gene sequence: CDR1 MDHEN, CDR2 SYDVKM. The CDR3 sequence is 17 residues long. In nucleotides, the CDR3 is TGTGCCAGCAGTTCCGGGACAGGGGGCCTAGCGGGCCCCGGGAAGTTCTTC. This sequence encodes CASSSGTGGLAGPGKFF.

J is TRBJ1-1 and V is TRBV7-3; D perhaps matches TRBD1 (5 bases). The CDR3 extends over 15 amino acids. Germline CDR1 and CDR2: SGHTA and FQGTGA. Trimming removed 1 base from V and 0 bases from J, with 9 bases in between. The CDR3 spells CASSLRGGVNTEAFF. CDR3 sequence (DNA): TGTGCCAGCAGCTTAAGGGGCGGGGTGAACACTGAAGCTTTCTTT.

This clone was seen a handful of times. The chain employs TRBV5-3 and TRBJ1-4; D call uncertain. TRBV5-3 is marked as an open reading frame, function uncertain. The CDR3 runs 13 residues. The V end was cut by 1 base, the J end by 10 bases, with 11 bases between. The CDR3 DNA reads as TGTGCCAGAAGCTTGAAGGTCTCGGGAAAACTGTTTTTT. As protein: CARSLKVSGKLFF.

J is TRBJ2-7 and V is TRBV27, with 8 bases matching TRBD2. The CDR3 is made up of 15 amino acids. The V segment lost 6 bases and the J segment 3 bases; nucleotides outside the gene matches: 10. Germline V gene lookup returns CDR1 MNHEY and CDR2 SMNVEV (reference sequence). CDR3 loop: CASSAAGGRFYEQYF. CDR3 in DNA: TGTGCCAGCAGCGCGGCGGGGGGACGGTTCTACGAGCAGTACTTC.

The chain has TRBV7-2 and TRBJ2-1; no reliable D call. CDR1 SGHTA and CDR2 FQGNSA come from the germline V gene. The CDR3 extends over 13 amino acids. Trimming left V 3 bases short and J 5 bases short, with 8 bases between. This CDR3 reads CASSFYLNNEQFF. In DNA, the CDR3 is TGTGCCAGCAGCTTTTACCTAAACAATGAGCAGTTCTTC.

The V call is TRBV25-1, the J call TRBJ2-7; a possible D gene is TRBD1 (5 bases). This CDR3 is built from 13 residues. V lost 5 bases and J 6 bases, leaving 14 bases between the germline ends. The germline V gene encodes CDR1 MGHDK and CDR2 SYGVNS. The CDR3 spells CASSTGRACEQYF. The DNA of the CDR3 is TGTGCCAGCAGTACGGGCAGGGCGTGCGAGCAGTACTTC.